A selection of T cell receptor beta chains follows, all from one sample in a study of blood T cells in healthy people across ages. TCRdb analysed the 5' RACE reads with MiXCR anew, one entry per CDR3 protein. The table shows some 1.1 million distinct CDR3 sequences, with more than 30% occurring only once. Sequences were obtained from blood. These receptors all come from a man younger than 35 in good health. CDR3s leave out the opening cysteine and the closing phenylalanine or tryptophan. A D gene is named only where the DNA matches it firmly.

V: TRBV20-1
D: TRBD1
CDR3: SAPGQVNTGELF

V: TRBV9
D: NA
CDR3: ASSVVGVDNGYT

V: TRBV19
D: NA
CDR3: ASSIRQVDSVIHEQY

V: TRBV20-1
D: NA
CDR3: SATIIDLNQPQH

V: TRBV11-2
D: TRBD2
CDR3: ASSLDSASGVRDTQY

V: TRBV7-2
D: TRBD1
CDR3: DSSHGTANNYGYT

V: TRBV7-2
D: TRBD1
CDR3: ASSGDRGHEKLF

V: TRBV9
D: TRBD1
CDR3: ASSAPEGQHDSPLH

V: TRBV9
D: NA
CDR3: ASSVEGEAF

V: TRBV20-1
D: NA
CDR3: SASQGQGQPQH

V: TRBV25-1
D: NA
CDR3: ASRTPGDNEKLF

V: TRBV14
D: TRBD1
CDR3: ASRTTGGGYGYT

V: TRBV7-2
D: NA
CDR3: ASSKMGQVIYEQY

V: TRBV7-3
D: TRBD1
CDR3: ASSRGTGHSYNEQF

V: TRBV6-1
D: TRBD1
CDR3: AGSIFNEFGQGEKHEQF

V: TRBV6-2/TRBV6-3
D: TRBD1
CDR3: ASTFHRDRTLDTQY

V: TRBV2
D: NA
CDR3: ASSESTTGASQY

V: TRBV12-5
D: TRBD1
CDR3: ASGLVPGTGGRGELF

V: TRBV12-3/TRBV12-4
D: NA
CDR3: ASTPAGAKDTQY

V: TRBV28
D: NA
CDR3: ASSAGSINYGYT

V: TRBV11-2
D: NA
CDR3: ASSFTSGASFDTQY

V: TRBV6-1
D: NA
CDR3: ASIGHRQPQH

V: TRBV2
D: NA
CDR3: ASSAFINEQF

V: TRBV7-2
D: NA
CDR3: ASSLSGWEKLF

V: TRBV18
D: NA
CDR3: ASSAPGGAASGYT

V: TRBV21-1
D: NA
CDR3: ASLRGQFKNIQY

V: TRBV10-3
D: NA
CDR3: AVSPVAEQNYGYT

V: TRBV28
D: TRBD1
CDR3: ASSHRDRGNQPQH

V: TRBV20-1
D: NA
CDR3: SARDPTAALYEQY

V: TRBV6-2/TRBV6-3
D: NA
CDR3: ASSYGDGGRTEAF

V: TRBV4-3
D: NA
CDR3: ASSQGPGALETLLY

V: TRBV7-2
D: TRBD2
CDR3: ASSVRLAGDGELF

V: TRBV2
D: TRBD1
CDR3: ASSGQGAGTGELF

V: TRBV20-1
D: TRBD2
CDR3: SARDPVAGWAYNEQF

V: TRBV7-2
D: NA
CDR3: ASSSPGFNNEQF

V: TRBV28
D: NA
CDR3: ASSLRQPVYGYT

V: TRBV27
D: NA
CDR3: ASSLSGGSRQPQH

V: TRBV5-1
D: TRBD1
CDR3: ASSLTGTAYEQY

V: TRBV6-5
D: TRBD1
CDR3: ASSYRAGGQPQH

V: TRBV10-3
D: TRBD1
CDR3: AIKERTGEGFGPF

V: TRBV3-1
D: NA
CDR3: ASSQEGVIAKNIQY

V: TRBV9
D: NA
CDR3: ASLDRTASGANVLT

V: TRBV20-1
D: NA
CDR3: SARDLAPNEGKNIQY

V: TRBV10-3
D: NA
CDR3: AISEEEDNEQY

V: TRBV6-8
D: NA
CDR3: AFHRDLNQPQH

V: TRBV5-5
D: NA
CDR3: ASSLGSVPEQY

V: TRBV4-3
D: NA
CDR3: ASSQGRRSNSPLH

V: TRBV9
D: NA
CDR3: ASSVGGTAGESYNEQF

V: TRBV5-6
D: TRBD1
CDR3: ASSLLRGLNYGYT

V: TRBV11-2
D: NA
CDR3: ASSLDLSPVNYGYT

V: TRBV7-9
D: TRBD1
CDR3: ASSSPGQKSYEQY

V: TRBV5-7
D: NA
CDR3: VTTRRRAFTDTQY

V: TRBV12-3/TRBV12-4
D: NA
CDR3: ASTLVSTDTQY

V: TRBV27
D: TRBD2
CDR3: ASSFNSGGRPGELF

V: TRBV5-5
D: NA
CDR3: ASSWGQGLGNTGELF

V: TRBV9
D: TRBD2
CDR3: ASSERDSGGGYNEQF

V: TRBV20-1
D: NA
CDR3: SVQQGLGGYT